These 5 T cell receptor beta chains came from one sample sequenced in a study of cytotoxic CD8 clonotypes in ibrutinib-treated CLL (dated by TCRdb to the early 2020s). Receptor libraries were prepared by the immunoSEQ multiplex PCR assay. Imported from immuneACCESS, the table was reduced by TCRdb to in-frame sequences with V and J called. These copies leave out some clones; in studies compared against another copy, an unresolved V gene accounts for under half, and the cause of the remainder is not known. A total of 150,000 to 200,000 clones appear in this sample, around nine tenths of them only once. The ten biggest clones cover around 3% of the sample. This specimen's time point label, interpreted: progressive disease on ibrutinib. Sequencing was performed on PBMCs, taken at disease progression, from a patient treated with ibrutinib. The receptor source for this set is a human donor with chronic lymphocytic leukemia.

V gene TRBV9 combines with J gene TRBJ1-2, with 8 bases matching TRBD1. This CDR3 comprises 15 residues. V shed 0 bases and J 8 bases; nucleotides not matched to a gene: 9. In germline, CDR1 is SGDLS, CDR2 YYNGEE. The CDR3 is CASSVGDRGSGGYTF. The CDR3 region has the DNA TGTGCCAGCAGCGTAGGCGACAGGGGATCGGGAGGCTACACCTTC.

This clone was seen once. In DNA, the CDR3 is TGTGCCAGCACCCCCTCCGGTAGCCAGGATTCCTACGAGCAGTACTTC. Translating gives CASTPSGSQDSYEQYF. The genes are TRBV28 and TRBJ2-7; D uncertain. V was clipped by 7 bases and J by 1 base, with 20 bases between them. There are 16 residues in the CDR3. Germline-derived CDR1 and CDR2 are MDHEN and SYDVKM.

The chain employs TRBV6-1 and TRBJ1-5, with D maybe TRBD1 (5 bases). This CDR3 comprises 12 residues. Germline V CDR1 and CDR2: MNHNS, SASEGT. The germline V and J ends were trimmed by 11 bases and 4 bases, with 12 bases remaining between them. This CDR3 is CAGGGPNQPQHF. The CDR3 region has the DNA TGTGCCGGGGGAGGACCGAATCAGCCCCAGCATTTT.

The chain employs TRBV27 and TRBJ1-2, with 12 bases matching TRBD1. This CDR3 has 17 residues. With 4 bases clipped from V and 7 bases from J, the junction kept 13 bases outside the gene matches. Germline V lookup: CDR1 MNHEY, CDR2 SMNVEV (reference sequence). CDR3 protein: CASSSTPMGQGAAGYTF. In DNA form, the CDR3 reads TGTGCCAGCAGTTCTACCCCTATGGGACAGGGGGCCGCTGGCTACACCTTC.

V gene TRBV6-5 combines with J gene TRBJ2-5; the D gene is possibly TRBD2 (6 bases). Trimming removed 5 bases from V and 4 bases from J, with 17 bases in between. CDR1 MNHEY and CDR2 SVGAGI come from the germline V gene. The CDR3 is 15 amino acids. The DNA for the CDR3 is TGTGCCAGCAGTGGAGGGAAGGCGTTCGGAGAGACCCAGTACTTC. This gives the protein CASSGGKAFGETQYF.